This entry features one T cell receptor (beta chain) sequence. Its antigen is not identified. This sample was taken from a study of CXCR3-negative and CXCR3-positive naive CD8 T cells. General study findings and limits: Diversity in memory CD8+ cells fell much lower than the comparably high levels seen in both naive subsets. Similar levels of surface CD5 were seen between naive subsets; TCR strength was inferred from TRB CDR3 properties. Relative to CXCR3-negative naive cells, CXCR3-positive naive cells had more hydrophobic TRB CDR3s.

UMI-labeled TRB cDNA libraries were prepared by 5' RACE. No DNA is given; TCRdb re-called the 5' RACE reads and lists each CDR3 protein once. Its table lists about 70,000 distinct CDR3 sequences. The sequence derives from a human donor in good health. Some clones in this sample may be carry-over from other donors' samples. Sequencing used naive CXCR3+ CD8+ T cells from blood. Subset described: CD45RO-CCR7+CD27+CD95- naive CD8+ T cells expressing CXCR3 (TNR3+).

The CDR3 spells CASSLQGQQETQYF. The chain couples TRBV12-3 or TRBV12-4 to TRBJ2-5; TCRdb selects TRBD1, and the lack of DNA leaves this call unchecked. The CDR3 extends over 14 amino acids.